A selection of T cell receptor beta chains follows, all from one sample in a study of control samples from healthy donors and cancer patients. Generated by immunoSEQ multiplex PCR, the TCRdb table keeps only in-frame clones and is missing some. The top ten hold over 1.3% of the sample, which has 170,000 or so clones, roughly 91% seen once. Specimen: blood. These receptors originate from a man aged 18 to 29 in good health. The CDR3 runs from the conserved cysteine through the conserved F or W. The D gene is left open where the match is weak.

d_gene	v_gene	j_gene	CDR3aa
-	TRBV28	TRBJ1-5	CASSLSGAYQPQHF
-	TRBV13	TRBJ1-1	CASSRGTENTEAFF
TRBD1	TRBV28	TRBJ1-2	CASSGGQGNYGYTF
-	TRBV5-1	TRBJ2-5	CASSLRGGYETQYF
TRBD1	TRBV5-1	TRBJ1-2	CASTDGQGYGYTF
-	TRBV6-5	TRBJ1-6	CASKVSVLYSPLHF
TRBD1	TRBV9	TRBJ1-2	CASSTGQGYGYTF
-	TRBV2	TRBJ2-3	CASRRGFRRDGTDTQYF
TRBD1	TRBV6-5	TRBJ1-2	CASRTPGQGAYGYTF
TRBD1	TRBV10-3	TRBJ2-7	CATQTTGEATYEQYF
-	TRBV12-3/TRBV12-4	TRBJ1-2	CASSPDTNYGYTF
-	TRBV9	TRBJ1-1	CASSFREGQNTEAFF
TRBD1	TRBV10-1	TRBJ2-7	CASAGTGGHEQYF
TRBD2	TRBV6-6	TRBJ2-5	CASSPEKRGGPQETQYF
-	TRBV7-3	TRBJ2-5	CASSSYPETQYF
-	TRBV29-1	TRBJ1-1	CSVASGVSTEAFF
-	TRBV2	TRBJ2-3	CASSYTDTQYF
-	TRBV7-9	TRBJ2-3	CASSSGSTTQYF
-	TRBV7-8	TRBJ2-1	CASSFKIIPGTYNEQFF
-	TRBV5-6	TRBJ1-3	CASSPGPKSSGNTIYF
TRBD1	TRBV5-1	TRBJ1-1	CASRGDRGLNTEAFF
TRBD1	TRBV30	TRBJ1-5	CAWSDYTGTGLHF
-	TRBV5-1	TRBJ2-7	CASSLWGGGPDEQYF
-	TRBV5-4	TRBJ2-1	CASSPSLVTGNEQFF
-	TRBV19	TRBJ2-7	CASSLTRGSYEQYF
-	TRBV5-5	TRBJ2-2	CASSLDGTGELFF
-	TRBV5-1	TRBJ2-1	CASKPPRGIYNEQFF
-	TRBV6-1	TRBJ1-6	CASSEQSPLHF
-	TRBV29-1	TRBJ1-2	CSVETGFLAYGYTF
TRBD1	TRBV24-1	TRBJ1-5	CATSDPGTGSNQPQHF
-	TRBV2	TRBJ2-2	CASSEWQGITGELFF
-	TRBV12-3/TRBV12-4	TRBJ2-7	CASSLASLGEQYF
TRBD1	TRBV18	TRBJ1-2	CASSLDRVGYTF
TRBD1	TRBV2	TRBJ2-4	CASSLEQGENIQYF
-	TRBV18	TRBJ1-4	CASSPDSPTNEKLFF
-	TRBV4-1	TRBJ2-6	CASSQDPQGAFSGANVLTF